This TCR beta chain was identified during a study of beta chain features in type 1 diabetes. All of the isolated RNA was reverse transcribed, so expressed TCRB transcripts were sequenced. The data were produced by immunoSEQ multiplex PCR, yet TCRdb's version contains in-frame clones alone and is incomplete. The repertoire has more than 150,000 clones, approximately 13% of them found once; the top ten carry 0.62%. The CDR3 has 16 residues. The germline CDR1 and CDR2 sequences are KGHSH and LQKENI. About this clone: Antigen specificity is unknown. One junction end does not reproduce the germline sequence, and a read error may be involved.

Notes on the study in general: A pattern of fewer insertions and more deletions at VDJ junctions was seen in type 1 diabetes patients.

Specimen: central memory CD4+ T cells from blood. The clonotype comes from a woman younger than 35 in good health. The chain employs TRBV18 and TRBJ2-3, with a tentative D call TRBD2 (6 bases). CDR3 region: CASAPPPGSKADTQYF. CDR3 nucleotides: TGTGCCAGCGCACCCCCCCCCGGGAGTAAAGCAGATACGCAGTATTTT.